The rows below give T cell receptor beta chains drawn from one sample of a study of identical twins. Via MiXCR, TCRdb re-called the 5' RACE reads, giving one row per CDR3 protein. The sample yields 500,000 to 650,000 distinct CDR3 sequences, around 24% seen once. These same data were also listed under a study on yellow fever vaccine responses in identical twins.

The sequenced sample consisted of CD4+ T cells sorted from blood. The receptors stem from a woman between 18 and 30 years old in good health. CDR3s include the opening cysteine and the closing phenylalanine or tryptophan. D genes are given only for firm matches. A row's size may be missing; if present it is once, few, many or a size class.

>TRBJ2-7|TRBV18|NA|TRBD2
CASSPPAGLAGIYEQYF
TGTGCCAGCTCACCACCGGCGGGACTAGCGGGAATTTACGAGCAGTACTTC
>TRBJ2-3|TRBV4-1|NA|NA
CASSQDQRRRVSDTQYF
TGCGCCAGCAGCCAAGATCAACGGCGCAGGGTCTCAGATACGCAGTATTTT
>TRBJ2-2|TRBV3-1|NA|TRBD1
CASQDRGNTGELFF
TGTGCCAGCCAGGACAGGGGAAACACCGGGGAGCTGTTTTTT
>TRBJ2-6|TRBV2|NA|NA
CASRVGGANILTF
TGTGCCAGCAGAGTCGGTGGGGCCAACATCCTGACTTTC
>TRBJ2-1|TRBV2|few|NA
CASSRDLDEQFF
TGTGCCAGCAGTAGGGATCTGGATGAGCAGTTCTTC
>TRBJ2-1|TRBV28|NA|TRBD2
CASSDSGRIHNEQFF
TGTGCCAGCAGTGATAGCGGGAGGATCCACAATGAGCAGTTCTTC
>TRBJ2-1|TRBV6-2/TRBV6-3|NA|TRBD2
CATSSGTSGANEQFF
TGTGCCACCTCCTCCGGGACTAGCGGGGCCAATGAGCAGTTCTTC
>TRBJ2-2|TRBV11-2|few|TRBD2
CASSPTPLAGLNTGELFF
TGTGCCAGCAGCCCCACCCCTCTAGCGGGATTAAACACCGGGGAGCTGTTTTTT
>TRBJ2-1|TRBV25-1|NA|NA
CASSEGPQPSSYNEQFF
TGTGCCAGCAGTGAAGGGCCCCAACCGAGCTCCTACAATGAGCAGTTCTTC
>TRBJ1-5|TRBV25-1|many|NA
CASSERNQPQHF
TGTGCCAGCAGTGAAAGGAATCAGCCCCAGCATTTT
>TRBJ1-1|TRBV4-1|few|TRBD1
CASSQPYRGLDTEAFF
TGCGCCAGCAGCCAGCCGTACAGGGGGCTTGACACTGAAGCTTTCTTT
>TRBJ1-2|TRBV20-1|NA|TRBD1
CSASPGTGYGHTF
TGCAGTGCTAGTCCTGGGACAGGGTACGGCCACACCTTC
>TRBJ1-2|TRBV3-1|few|NA
CASSQQFRVTSPGYTF
TGTGCCAGCAGCCAGCAATTTAGGGTAACGAGTCCTGGCTACACCTTC
>TRBJ1-6|TRBV20-1|NA|TRBD1
CSARGGTGDNSPLHF
TGCAGTGCTAGAGGGGGTACAGGGGATAATTCACCCCTCCACTTT
>TRBJ1-1|TRBV20-1|few|NA
CSARMNTEAFF
TGCAGTGCCCGGATGAACACTGAAGCTTTCTTT
>TRBJ1-1|TRBV5-1|NA|TRBD1
CASSPRTGDIHTEAFF
TGCGCCAGCAGCCCCCGGACAGGGGACATTCACACTGAAGCTTTCTTT
>TRBJ2-5|TRBV4-1|few|TRBD2
CASSQLGLASETQYF
TGCGCCAGCAGCCAATTGGGACTAGCGAGCGAGACCCAGTACTTC
>TRBJ2-2|TRBV6-1|few|TRBD1
CASSVRGQTNTGELFF
TGTGCCAGCAGTGTGAGGGGACAGACCAACACCGGGGAGCTGTTTTTT
>TRBJ2-1|TRBV12-3/TRBV12-4|few|TRBD2
CASTRTSGRAPFF
TGTGCCAGCACCCGGACTAGCGGGAGGGCCCCGTTCTTC
>TRBJ1-2|TRBV19|NA|NA
CASSIVALRGNSRGGYTF
TGTGCCAGTAGTATCGTTGCCTTGCGGGGGAACTCTCGAGGAGGCTACACCTTC
>TRBJ2-1|TRBV20-1|NA|TRBD2
CSARGFGGGSRENEQFF
TGCAGTGCTAGAGGATTTGGCGGCGGGAGTAGAGAAAATGAGCAGTTCTTC
>TRBJ2-1|TRBV9|NA|TRBD1
CASSVGYVTGGYNEQFF
TGTGCCAGCAGCGTAGGATATGTGACAGGGGGGTACAATGAGCAGTTCTTC
>TRBJ1-2|TRBV12-3/TRBV12-4|few|TRBD1
CASRPGQGFLEGRNLYGYTF
TGTGCCAGCAGACCGGGACAGGGGTTCCTGGAGGGCAGGAATCTCTATGGCTACACCTTC
>TRBJ2-3|TRBV6-1|NA|TRBD1
CASREKPGTGYTQYF
TGTGCCAGCAGGGAAAAACCCGGGACAGGGTATACGCAGTATTTT
>TRBJ2-5|TRBV6-6|NA|NA
CASGGAGETQYF
TGTGCCAGCGGGGGGGCCGGAGAGACCCAGTACTTC
>TRBJ2-2|TRBV7-8|NA|TRBD1
CASSGTGVGAGELFF
TGTGCCAGCAGCGGAACAGGGGTTGGAGCCGGGGAGCTGTTTTTT
>TRBJ2-1|TRBV3-1|once|TRBD2
CASRLAGVHEQFF
TGTGCCAGCCGACTAGCGGGAGTGCATGAGCAGTTCTTC
>TRBJ2-5|TRBV20-1|few|TRBD1
CSARPPGQKQETQYF
TGCAGTGCTAGACCACCGGGACAGAAGCAAGAGACCCAGTACTTC
>TRBJ1-2|TRBV12-3/TRBV12-4|once|NA
CASSYRARGYTF
TGTGCCAGCAGTTACAGGGCCCGCGGCTACACCTTC
>TRBJ1-1|TRBV14|few|NA
CASSQRANTEAFF
TGTGCCAGCAGCCAACGAGCGAACACTGAAGCTTTCTTT
>TRBJ1-2|TRBV6-5|NA|TRBD1
CASSYRTGRGYTF
TGTGCCAGCAGTTACAGGACAGGGAGAGGCTACACCTTC
>TRBJ2-5|TRBV12-3/TRBV12-4|few|NA
CASSLWGRAQYF
TGTGCCAGCAGTTTATGGGGTCGGGCCCAGTACTTC
>TRBJ1-5|TRBV5-6|NA|NA
CASSSRGGPQHF
TGTGCCAGCAGCTCGCGGGGTGGGCCCCAGCATTTT
>TRBJ2-1|TRBV3-1|NA|TRBD1
CASVGTGQGSNEQFF
TGTGCCAGTGTCGGGACGGGACAGGGCTCCAATGAGCAGTTCTTC